This T cell receptor (beta chain) was found in a study of OX40 agonist ivuxolimab in advanced cancers. About the study: Participants, 82.7% male, averaged about 59 years of age, ranging from about 23 to 85. Study-wide results and caveats: Compared with others, partial responders at 0.1-3.0 mg/kg displayed clonal expansion among the lowest. Normalized expansion of T-cell clones was also low for some nonresponders. At 0.1 to 3.0 mg/kg and by week 6, clonal expansion occurred in CD4+ and CD8+ blood T cells.

A remark on this clone: Its antigen is still unknown.

The V gene's germline CDR1 is MNHEY and CDR2 SVGAGI. The V gene lost 7 bases and the J gene lost 1 base, with 11 bases spanning the gap. This CDR3 has 13 residues. Using immunoSEQ multiplex PCR, the repertoire was profiled, and TCRdb retains in-frame clones only, with some absent. The sample comprises 69,000 or so clones, roughly 78% of which are singletons, and around 5% rests with the top ten. The source material was CD4+ or CD8+ T cells sorted from blood, sampled in a trial of the OX40 agonist ivuxolimab. The sequence came from an adult with an advanced solid tumor such as melanoma, head and neck, liver or kidney cancer. The chain couples TRBV6-5 to TRBJ2-7, with D maybe TRBD2 (6 bases). The CDR3 here is CASNSGGSYEQYF. Written as DNA, the CDR3 is TGTGCCAGCAACTCCGGGGGATCCTACGAGCAGTACTTC.